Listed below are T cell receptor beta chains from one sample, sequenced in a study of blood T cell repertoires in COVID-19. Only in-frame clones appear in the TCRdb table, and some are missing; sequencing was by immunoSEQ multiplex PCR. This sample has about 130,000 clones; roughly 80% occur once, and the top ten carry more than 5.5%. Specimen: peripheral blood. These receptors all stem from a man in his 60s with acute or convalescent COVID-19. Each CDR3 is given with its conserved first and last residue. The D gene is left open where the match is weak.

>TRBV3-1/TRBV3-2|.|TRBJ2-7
CASSQEVGRNEQYF
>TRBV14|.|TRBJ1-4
CASSQNRKDEKLFF
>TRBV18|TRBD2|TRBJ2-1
CASSPQTSGNEQFF
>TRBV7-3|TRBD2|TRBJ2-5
CASSLTFGGGPQGTQYF
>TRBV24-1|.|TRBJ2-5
CATSESSGKETQYF
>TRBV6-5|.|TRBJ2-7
CASSYEHNYEQYF
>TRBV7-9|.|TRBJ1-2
CASSPGMDRREDCTF
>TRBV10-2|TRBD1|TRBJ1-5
CASRAGGGNQPQHF
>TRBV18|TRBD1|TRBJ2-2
CASSPQGAVNTGELFF
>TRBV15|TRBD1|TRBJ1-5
CATSRDRDQPQHF
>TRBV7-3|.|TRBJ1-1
CASSAQGGGEAFF
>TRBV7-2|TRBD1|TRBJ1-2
CASSSQGIVNYGYTF
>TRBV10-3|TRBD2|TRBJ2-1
CAISEQTSGRVDEQFF
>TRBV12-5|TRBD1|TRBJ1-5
CASGLTGGGNQPQHF
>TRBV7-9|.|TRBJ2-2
CASSRGSGDTGELFF
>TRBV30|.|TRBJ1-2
CAWSELQAFYGYTF
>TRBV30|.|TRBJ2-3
CAWVAGYTDTQYF
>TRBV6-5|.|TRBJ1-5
CASSYDRTRPQHF
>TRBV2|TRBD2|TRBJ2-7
CASMVAGGLEQYF
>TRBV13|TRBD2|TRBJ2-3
CAGKRGDRDTQYF
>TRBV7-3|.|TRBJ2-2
CASRGSGNTGELFF
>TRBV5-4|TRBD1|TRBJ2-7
CASSDRGGPKQYF
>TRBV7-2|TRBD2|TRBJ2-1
CASSLRRGGNEQFF
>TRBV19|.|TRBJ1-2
CASRITGSSNYGYTF
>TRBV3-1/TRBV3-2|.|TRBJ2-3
CASSQVHLGTRNTDTQYF
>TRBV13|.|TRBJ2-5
CASRNWGGLETQYF
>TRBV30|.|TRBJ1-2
CASTPGGMGYGYTF
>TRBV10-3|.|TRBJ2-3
CAISKEGDTQYF
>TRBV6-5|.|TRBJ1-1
CASSYLGALNTEAFF
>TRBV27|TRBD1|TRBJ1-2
CASRYMTGGNYGYTF
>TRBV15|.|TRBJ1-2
CATSPQRTTPYGYTF
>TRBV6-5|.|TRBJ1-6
CASSYSGGSNSPLHF
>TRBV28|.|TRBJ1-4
CASSLGQGFREKLFF
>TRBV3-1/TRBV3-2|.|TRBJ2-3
CASSQAAGRTDTQYF